This T cell receptor beta chain was obtained from a study of response to subunit inactivated influenza vaccine. TCRdb re-called the RT-PCR reads with MiXCR, one entry per CDR3 protein. Of a few hundred thousand distinct CDR3 sequences in the sample, roughly 22% are singletons; the top ten hold about 9.4%. CDR1 and CDR2 (germline): MNHNS, SASEGT. The CDR3 covers 15 residues. Trimming removed 6 bases from V and 5 bases from J; junction bases left unmatched: 8. The chain links TRBV6-1 to TRBJ1-4; 8 bases agree with TRBD1. This TCR was sampled from a man aged 50-75 years who received an inactivated influenza vaccine. The sequencing here drew on PBMCs from blood, taken 21 months after vaccination. The CDR3 loop is CASRTLRDRNEKLFF. As DNA, the CDR3 is TGTGCCAGCAGAACCCTCCGGGACAGGAATGAAAAACTGTTTTTT.